One and the same sample provided the 29 T cell receptor beta chains below, sequenced in a study of T cell repertoires in cytomegalovirus infection (dated by TCRdb to 2018 to 2020). Sequenced using an Illumina HiSeq 1500. The public reads were quality trimmed at Q25 with fastp and then assembled into clones with MiXCR by TCRdb, keeping productive beta chains. Under each unique CDR3 protein, matching rows form one entry showing the most common genes and DNA. The sample contains 560,000 or so distinct CDR3 sequences, approximately 15% of them found a single time. The ten largest account for under 30% of the sample. Sequencing input: CD8+ T cells from PBMCs. All receptors come from a human donor in good health (CMV status not recorded). Some clones in this sample may be carry-over from other donors' samples.

Notes on this clonotype: Without the conserved terminal phenylalanine or tryptophan, this CDR3 likely stems from a read error. CDR3 nucleotide sequence: TGCGCCAGCAGCCAAGTTTCACCGGGGACTGAAGCTTTCCTT. It translates to CASSQVSPGTEAFL. The chain uses TRBV4-1 and TRBJ1-1; D is ambiguous. CDR1 is MGHRA and CDR2 is YSYEKL in the germline V gene. V shed 1 base and J shed 5 bases, with 11 bases lying between them. There are 14 residues in the CDR3.

This clonotype came up a few times. V usage is TRBV12-3 or TRBV12-4 and J usage is TRBJ1-1; D is undetermined. The V and J ends lost 7 bases and 0 bases respectively, with 12 bases between them. The CDR3 covers 14 residues. The CDR3 DNA is TGTGCCAGCACCATTGGACGGGTGAACACTGAAGCTTTCTTT. Translating it yields CASTIGRVNTEAFF.

This clonotype was detected many times. The chain links TRBV7-8 to TRBJ1-3; D unresolved. Germline V gene sequence: CDR1 SGHVS, CDR2 FQNEAQ. Trimming cost V 1 base and J 0 bases, with 7 bases left between them. The CDR3 loop spans 15 amino acids. The CDR3 here is CASSLGVSSGNTIYF. The CDR3 DNA is TGTGCCAGCAGCTTAGGGGTTAGCTCTGGAAACACCATATATTTT. The complete variable domain, with remaining parts taken from reference TRBV7-8 and TRBJ1-3, reads GAGVSQSPRYKVAKRGQDVALRCDPISGHVSLFWYQQALGQGPEFLTYFQNEAQLDKSGLPSDRFFAERPEGSVSTLKIQRTQQEDSAVYLCASSLGVSSGNTIYFGEGSWLTVV.

In this sample, this clonotype turned up a few times. The chain joins TRBV9 to TRBJ1-2, with 9 bases lining up with TRBD1. With 2 bases clipped from V and 1 base from J, the junction kept 9 bases outside the gene matches. The CDR3 spans 17 residues. Germline-derived CDR1 and CDR2 are SGDLS and YYNGEE. The CDR3 here is CASSVGTGLEDNYGYTF. CDR3 DNA: TGTGCCAGCAGCGTTGGGACAGGGCTAGAAGATAACTATGGCTACACCTTC.

This clonotype was seen at least ten times. The V gene is TRBV27, the J gene TRBJ2-7; a weak D match, TRBD1 (5 bases). The CDR3 runs to 16 residues. Germline V gene lookup returns CDR1 MNHEY and CDR2 SMNVEV (reference sequence). Trimming removed 1 base from V and 0 bases from J, with 13 bases in between. The CDR3 sequence is CASSLLAGQFSYEQYF. CDR3 nucleotide sequence: TGTGCCAGCAGTTTATTGGCAGGGCAATTCTCCTACGAGCAGTACTTC.

On this clonotype itself: Compared with germline, one end of the junction differs, possibly owing to a read error. V is TRBV11-2 and J is TRBJ2-1; TRBD2 matches 9 bases. Germline V CDR1 and CDR2: SGHAT, FQNNGV. The CDR3 sequence is 16 residues long. CDR3: CAGSFGGRAPYNEQFF. The CDR3 coding sequence is TGTGCCGGCAGCTTTGGCGGGAGGGCCCCATACAATGAGCAGTTCTTC. Based on the CDR3 plus reference TRBV11-2 and TRBJ2-1, the full variable domain is EAGVAQSPRYKIIEKRQSVAFWCNPISGHATLYWYQQILGQGPKLLIQFQNNGVVDDSQLPKDRFSAERLKGVDSTLKIQPAKLEDSAVYLCAGSFGGRAPYNEQFFGPGTRLTVL.

Many counts were recorded for this clonotype. The chain employs TRBV19 and TRBJ2-7; 7 bases are a match to TRBD2. The V segment lost 1 base and the J segment 2 bases; nucleotides outside the gene matches: 2. The CDR3 has 14 residues. Germline V gene lookup returns CDR1 LNHDA and CDR2 SQIVND (reference sequence). The CDR3 sequence is CASSIGGSAYEQYF. The CDR3 region has the DNA TGTGCCAGTAGTATAGGCGGGAGTGCCTACGAGCAGTACTTC.

This clonotype appeared many times. This sequence joins TRBV28 and TRBJ2-3; D remains ambiguous. Per the germline V gene, CDR1 is MDHEN and CDR2 is SYDVKM. This CDR3 region has 15 residues. Trimming cost V 10 bases and J 0 bases, with 17 bases left between them. The CDR3 loop is CATATLDTSTDTQYF. CDR3 nucleotide sequence: TGTGCCACCGCAACGTTAGACACTAGCACAGATACGCAGTATTTT.

Of note for this clonotype: A much larger clone sits a single nucleotide away, making a read error possible. V and J are TRBV7-3 and TRBJ2-1, with D possibly being TRBD2 (5 bases). The V end lost 6 bases, the J end lost 5 bases, and 11 bases lay between the germline ends. Per the germline V gene, CDR1 is SGHTA and CDR2 is FQGTGA. This CDR3 comprises 13 residues. CDR3: CASRSGIHNEQFF. For the CDR3, the DNA is TGTGCCAGCAGATCGGGGATCCACAATGAGCAGTTCTTC.

This clonotype has more than one count but fewer than ten. This chain uses TRBV20-1 with TRBJ1-1; D is unclear. V was clipped by 1 base and J by 5 bases, with 26 bases between them. Germline V gene sequence: CDR1 DFQATT, CDR2 SNEGSKA (reference sequence). The length of the CDR3 is 18 residues. As DNA, the CDR3 is TGCAGTGCTAGAGCTGGCCCGTCCTACACAACAAAAAGGACTGAAGCTTTCTTT. As protein: CSARAGPSYTTKRTEAFF.

This clonotype was counted a few times. V and J are TRBV27 and TRBJ1-2; D is ambiguous. CDR3 size: 15 residues. V was pared by 4 bases and J by 8 bases, with 20 bases between. Per the germline V gene, CDR1 is MNHEY and CDR2 is SMNVEV (reference sequence). The CDR3 bases are TGTGCCAGCAGTTCTACGCCGGGCCCCGTCGCGGGCTACACCTTC. As protein: CASSSTPGPVAGYTF.

This clonotype was found many times. The chain recombines TRBV19 with TRBJ2-1; TRBD2 matches 13 bases. Trimming removed 5 bases from V and 8 bases from J; junction bases left unmatched: 9. Germline V gene data show CDR1 as LNHDA and CDR2 as SQIVND (reference sequence). This CDR3 spans 16 amino acids. In nucleotides, the CDR3 is TGTGCCAGTAGTGCCCGGACTAGCGGGAGAGTCGATGAGCAGTTCTTC. Its protein product is CASSARTSGRVDEQFF.

This clonotype appeared many times. The chain recombines TRBV28 with TRBJ2-1; weak D call: TRBD1 (5 bases). The germline CDR1 and CDR2 sequences are MDHEN and SYDVKM. CDR3 length: 18 amino acids. V was cut by 1 base and J by 7 bases, with 23 bases left in between. CDR3 sequence: CASSLLTDVWGGDNEQFF. CDR3 in DNA: TGTGCCAGCAGTTTATTGACAGATGTGTGGGGTGGTGATAATGAGCAGTTCTTC.

This clonotype occurred many times. The rearrangement links TRBV12-3 or TRBV12-4 to TRBJ1-2; 11 bases line up with TRBD1. Losses at the gene ends were 7 bases for V and 8 bases for J; bases not matched to a gene: 18. The CDR3 length is 17 residues. The CDR3 DNA follows: TGTGCCAGCACCCCCTCCGGACAGGGGGCTTGGGGGTTGGGCTACACCTTC. The encoded protein is CASTPSGQGAWGLGYTF.

The chain links TRBV19 to TRBJ2-2; TRBD2 matches 11 bases. This CDR3 has 15 residues. With V trimmed by 8 bases and J by 3 bases, 5 bases remained unmatched. Germline CDR1 reads LNHDA; CDR2 reads SQIVND (reference sequence). CDR3 region: CASLGLAAYTGELFF. The CDR3 DNA sequence: TGTGCCAGTCTGGGACTAGCGGCCTACACCGGGGAGCTGTTTTTT.

With respect to this clonotype: This sequence may be a read error, since a much larger clone differs from it by one base. In this CDR3 the conserved last residue, phenylalanine or tryptophan, is missing, so a read error is likely. The genes are TRBV27 and TRBJ2-1; D is perhaps TRBD1 or TRBD2 (5 bases each). This CDR3 spans 15 amino acids. The germline V gene has CDR1 MNHEY and CDR2 SMNVEV (reference sequence). Trimming pared 3 bases from V and 4 bases from J, leaving 13 bases between. The CDR3 region has the DNA TGTGCCAGCAGTTTCTTCAGGGAGACTTACAATGAGCAGTTCTTA. Its translation is CASSFFRETYNEQFL.

This clonotype turned up a few times. The chain has TRBV6-6 and TRBJ2-3; 7 nucleotides agree with TRBD2. CDR3 length: 17 residues. Per the germline V gene, CDR1 is MNHNY and CDR2 is SVGAGI (reference sequence). After removal of 1 base from V and 4 bases from J, the junction contained 11 bases not matched to a gene. DNA for the CDR3: TGTGCCAGCAGTTACTTAATAGAGACTAGCTTCCCAGATACGCAGTATTTT. Its protein is CASSYLIETSFPDTQYF.

There are many counts of this clonotype. The chain employs TRBV5-4 and TRBJ2-2, with 8 nucleotides matching TRBD1. The CDR3 has 15 amino acids. Looked up from germline, CDR1 is SGHNT and CDR2 is YYREEE (reference sequence). V was pared by 4 bases and J by 9 bases, with 11 bases of the junction left unmatched. CDR3 residues: CASSPDRARTRELFF. In DNA, the CDR3 is TGTGCCAGCAGCCCGGACAGGGCGAGGACCAGGGAGCTGTTTTTT. Full variable domain (outside the CDR3, taken from reference TRBV5-4 and TRBJ2-2): ETGVTQSPTHLIKTRGQQVTLRCSSQSGHNTVSWYQQALGQGPQFIFQYYREEENGRGNFPPRFSGLQFPNYSSELNVNALELDDSALYLCASSPDRARTRELFFGEGSRLTVL.

This clonotype was seen repeatedly, ten times or more. This chain connects TRBV6-1 to TRBJ2-7; D might be TRBD2 (6 bases). Germline V gene sequence: CDR1 MNHNS, CDR2 SASEGT. V lost 1 base and J lost 0, with 7 bases in between. The CDR3 length is 14 residues. The chain's CDR3 is CASSEDGSSYEQYF. The CDR3 DNA reads TGTGCCAGCAGTGAAGACGGGAGCTCCTACGAGCAGTACTTC.

In the case of this clonotype: This CDR3 fails to terminate in the conserved phenylalanine or tryptophan, so it likely reflects a read error. This chain uses TRBV12-3 or TRBV12-4 with TRBJ2-1, with TRBD1 matching 7 bases. V shed 6 bases, J shed 6 bases, and the junction held 8 bases outside the gene matches. The CDR3 is 14 residues long. The CDR3 spells CASSPWGQLNEQFL. DNA of the CDR3: TGTGCCAGCAGCCCATGGGGACAGCTCAATGAGCAGTTCTTA.

This clonotype was picked up many times. The chain carries TRBV11-2 and TRBJ2-7; D might be TRBD1 (5 bases). V lost 1 base, J lost 5 bases, and 12 bases lay in between. Looked up from germline, CDR1 is SGHAT and CDR2 is FQNNGV. This CDR3 has 14 residues. CDR3 DNA sequence: TGTGCCAGCAGCTTAGGCAGGGTAATGGACGAGCAGTACTTC. This encodes CASSLGRVMDEQYF.

The chain has TRBV27 and TRBJ1-5, with a possible D match to TRBD1 (5 bases). Between the trimmed V and J ends, which lost 7 bases and 3 bases, there was a span of 16 bases. In germline, CDR1 is MNHEY, CDR2 SMNVEV (reference sequence). The CDR3 is made up of 15 amino acids. The CDR3 region has the DNA TGTGCCAGCAACACTAGGGCAGGGCTCAATCAGCCCCAGCATTTT. Translated: CASNTRAGLNQPQHF.

The chain carries TRBV7-9 and TRBJ2-3, with 10 bases matching TRBD2. Per the germline V gene, CDR1 is SEHNR and CDR2 is FQNEAQ (reference sequence). Trimming cost V 6 bases and J 0 bases; bases outside gene matches: 3. This CDR3 comprises 15 residues. CDR3 coding DNA: TGTGCCAGCAGGAGAGCGGGGGGGAGCACAGATACGCAGTATTTT. It yields the protein CASRRAGGSTDTQYF.

This clonotype was recorded at least ten times. The chain employs TRBV7-8 and TRBJ2-1, with 10 nucleotides matching TRBD2. The CDR3 consists of 16 residues. Germline lookup yields CDR1 SGHVS and CDR2 FQNEAQ. Trimming at V came to 5 bases and at J to 5 bases, leaving 9 bases not matched to a gene. The CDR3 DNA reads TGTGCCAGCAGCCTAAGCGGGACTAGCGTCGACAATGAGCAGTTCTTC. Translated: CASSLSGTSVDNEQFF.

This clonotype was detected only a few times. This chain uses TRBV24-1 with TRBJ2-7, with D unclear. Trimming removed 4 bases from V and 6 bases from J, with 12 bases in between. Germline assignment: CDR1 KGHDR and CDR2 SFDVKD. The CDR3 extends over 13 amino acids. This chain's CDR3 is CATSDHQRPEQYF. The CDR3 DNA follows: TGTGCCACCAGTGACCACCAACGTCCCGAGCAGTACTTC.

In its sample, this clonotype was seen many times. This chain connects TRBV12-3 or TRBV12-4 to TRBJ2-4; 7 nucleotides agree with TRBD1. The CDR3 extends over 14 amino acids. The junction had 5 bases not matched to a gene; V was cut back by 6 bases and J by 3 bases. The DNA for the CDR3 is TGTGCCAGCAGGGGGACAGAAGGCAAAAACATTCAGTACTTC. As protein: CASRGTEGKNIQYF.

This clonotype has a count of ten or more. The chain is built from TRBV7-8 and TRBJ2-1; TRBD2 matches 11 bases. This CDR3 spans 19 amino acids. The V gene's germline CDR1 is SGHVS and CDR2 FQNEAQ. The ends lost 5 bases at V and 0 bases at J; junction bases unmatched: 12. CDR3: CASSPGVAGGLSSYNEQFF. In DNA, the CDR3 is TGTGCCAGCAGCCCCGGGGTAGCGGGGGGGCTTAGCTCCTACAATGAGCAGTTCTTC.

This clonotype was counted ten times or more. This chain uses TRBV6-5 with TRBJ1-1; TRBD1 might be the D (6 bases). The germline V gene encodes CDR1 MNHEY and CDR2 SVGAGI. The V and J ends lost 2 bases and 1 base respectively, with 8 bases between them. This CDR3 region has 14 residues. The CDR3 protein is CASSYGQSNTEAFF. The CDR3 DNA reads as TGTGCCAGCAGTTACGGACAGTCGAACACTGAAGCTTTCTTT.

This clonotype was seen more than once but under ten times. The chain couples TRBV10-3 to TRBJ2-1; no clear D gene. CDR3 length: 15 amino acids. Between the trimmed V and J ends, which lost 2 bases and 3 bases, there was a span of 11 bases. Germline V CDR1 and CDR2: ENHRY, SYGVKD. CDR3 coding DNA: TGTGCCATCAGTGAGCGAGCCCGGAACTACAATGAGCAGTTCTTC. Amino acids: CAISERARNYNEQFF.